The 22 T cell receptor beta chains below come from one sample, sequenced in a study of blood T cell repertoires in COVID-19. Profiling relied on immunoSEQ multiplex PCR, and the TCRdb table lists in-frame clones only, not all of them. The sample contains approximately 120,000 clones, around 83% of which appear only once. Sequenced: peripheral blood. These receptors were taken from an elderly woman with active or convalescent COVID-19.

This chain connects TRBV6-5 to TRBJ2-6; 7 bases are shared with TRBD1. Germline assignment: CDR1 MNHEY and CDR2 SVGAGI. The CDR3 contains 15 residues. The V and J ends lost 6 bases and 4 bases, in that order; junction bases with no gene match: 6. The CDR3 loop is CASRTGPAGANVLTF. The DNA for the CDR3 is TGTGCCAGCAGGACAGGGCCAGCCGGGGCCAACGTCCTGACTTTC.

The chain carries TRBV28 and TRBJ2-7, with a weak D call TRBD2 (6 bases). V dropped 7 bases and J dropped 4 bases, with 11 bases sitting between them. Per the germline V gene, CDR1 is MDHEN and CDR2 is SYDVKM. The CDR3 covers 12 residues. CDR3 amino acids: CASTGRLYEQYF. The CDR3 bases are TGTGCCAGCACAGGGAGGTTGTACGAGCAGTACTTC.

The V gene is TRBV24-1, the J gene TRBJ2-2; possibly TRBD1 for D (6 bases). V was cut by 0 bases and J by 6 bases, with 13 bases left in between. Germline CDR1 is KGHDR and CDR2 is SFDVKD. This CDR3 is built from 16 residues. The CDR3 region has the DNA TGTGCCACCAGTGATTTGCTTGGGACAAACCCCGGGGAGCTGTTTTTT. Protein: CATSDLLGTNPGELFF.

The chain is built from TRBV15 and TRBJ1-5; D not resolved. This CDR3 is 14 amino acids long. V lost 3 bases and J lost 5, with 11 bases in between. Germline loops: CDR1 LNHNV, CDR2 YYDKDF (reference sequence). CDR3 loop: CATSSFRPDQPQHF. DNA for the CDR3: TGTGCCACCAGCAGTTTCAGGCCAGATCAGCCCCAGCATTTT.

The V gene is TRBV6-2 or TRBV6-3, the J gene TRBJ1-3, with no clear D. This CDR3 has 15 amino acids. The germline gives CDR1 MNHEY, CDR2 SVGEGT. V was cut by 2 bases and J by 4 bases, with 12 bases left in between. The CDR3 nucleotides are TGTGCCAGCAGTTACAGCGTGGTTTCCGGAAACACCATATATTTT. It yields the protein CASSYSVVSGNTIYF.

The V call is TRBV4-2, the J call TRBJ2-7; maybe TRBD2 (6 bases). V lost 0 bases, J lost 2 bases, and 14 bases lay in between. The V gene's germline CDR1 is LGHNA and CDR2 YNFKEQ. The CDR3 sequence is 16 residues long. The CDR3 bases are TGTGCCAGCAGCCAAGATGAGGGTAGCGGAACCTACGAGCAGTACTTC. Translating gives CASSQDEGSGTYEQYF.

V and J are TRBV5-1 and TRBJ2-7, with 8 positions matching TRBD1. This CDR3 is built from 14 residues. V lost 4 bases and J lost 3; bases outside the gene matches: 6. Germline CDR1 is SGHRS and CDR2 is YFSETQ. The CDR3 here is CASSPDGTGYEQYF. The DNA for the CDR3 is TGCGCCAGCAGCCCCGACGGGACAGGCTACGAGCAGTACTTC.

V gene TRBV7-3 combines with J gene TRBJ2-1; a possible D gene is TRBD2 (6 bases). CDR3 length: 15 amino acids. Trimming removed 5 bases at V and 0 bases at J, with 11 bases between. In germline, CDR1 is SGHTA, CDR2 FQGTGA. The CDR3 is CASSTSSASYNEQFF. CDR3 coding DNA: TGTGCCAGCAGCACCTCTAGCGCCTCCTACAATGAGCAGTTCTTC.

This chain joins TRBV16 and TRBJ2-7; the match to TRBD1 covers 10 bases. The ends lost 4 bases at V and 3 bases at J; junction bases unmatched: 6. Per the germline V gene, CDR1 is KGHSY and CDR2 is FQNENV. The CDR3 length is 15 residues. For the CDR3, the DNA is TGTGCCAGCAGCCGAGCCGGGACAGGGGTCTACGAGCAGTACTTC. Protein: CASSRAGTGVYEQYF.

The genes are TRBV20-1 and TRBJ2-1, with D possibly TRBD2 on 5 matching bases. The V gene's germline CDR1 is DFQATT and CDR2 SNEGSKA (reference sequence). V lost 8 bases to trimming and J lost 3 bases, with 8 bases between them. The CDR3 is made up of 11 amino acids. The CDR3 bases are TGCAGTTCGAGGGTCTACAATGAGCAGTTCTTC. Amino acids: CSSRVYNEQFF.

The chain has TRBV3-1 (or the pseudogene TRBV3-2) and TRBJ2-7, with 14 bases identical to TRBD2. CDR1 LGHDT and CDR2 YNNKEL come from the germline V gene (reference sequence). Trimming at V came to 5 bases and at J to 1 base, leaving 4 bases not matched to a gene. The CDR3 spans 16 residues. The CDR3 is CASSYGTSGSSYEQYF. The CDR3 coding sequence is TGTGCCAGCAGCTACGGGACTAGCGGGAGTTCCTACGAGCAGTACTTC.

V usage is TRBV7-2 and J usage is TRBJ2-5; no firm D call. From germline, CDR1 is SGHTA and CDR2 FQGNSA. The V end was cut by 2 bases, the J end by 4 bases, with 8 bases between. The CDR3 sequence is 13 residues long. The CDR3 here is CASSLRGVETQYF. In DNA, the CDR3 is TGTGCCAGCAGCTTACGAGGAGTAGAGACCCAGTACTTC.

The chain couples TRBV5-1 to TRBJ2-7; 7 nucleotides agree with TRBD2. J gave up 6 bases and V 0 bases, and 6 bases lay outside the gene matches. The CDR3 length is 14 residues. In germline, CDR1 is SGHRS, CDR2 YFSETQ. This CDR3 reads CASSLEGGSGEQYF. CDR3 coding DNA: TGCGCCAGCAGCTTGGAAGGCGGGAGTGGCGAGCAGTACTTC.

The chain carries TRBV5-1 and TRBJ2-2; 14 bases agree with TRBD2. Unmatched junction bases numbered 11, after V lost 1 base and J lost 6 bases. Per the germline V gene, CDR1 is SGHRS and CDR2 is YFSETQ. The CDR3 is made up of 19 amino acids. The CDR3 DNA follows: TGCGCCAGCAGCTTGTCGACTAGCGGGAGGGCCGTTAACGCCGGGGAGCTGTTTTTT. Translated, it gives CASSLSTSGRAVNAGELFF. The full variable domain, rest sourced from reference TRBV5-1 and TRBJ2-2, is KAGVTQTPRYLIKTRGQQVTLSCSPISGHRSVSWYQQTPGQGLQFLFEYFSETQRNKGNFPGRFSGRQFSNSRSEMNVSTLELGDSALYLCASSLSTSGRAVNAGELFFGEGSRLTVL.

The chain recombines TRBV12-3 or TRBV12-4 with TRBJ1-1; D uncertain. Between the trimmed V and J ends, which lost 1 base and 14 bases, there was a span of 11 bases. The CDR3 length is 11 residues. CDR3 coding DNA: TGTGCCAGCAGTTTAGTTGGTCGAGGCTTCTTT. Translating gives CASSLVGRGFF.

The CDR3 coding sequence is TGTGCCAGCAGCCAAGGGCCCGTCCCGAACACTGAAGCTTTCTTT. As protein: CASSQGPVPNTEAFF. The chain carries TRBV3-1 (or the pseudogene TRBV3-2) and TRBJ1-1; D not resolved. The V end lost 1 base, the J end lost 1 base, and 10 bases lay between the germline ends. CDR1 is LGHDT and CDR2 is YNNKEL in the germline V gene (reference sequence). CDR3 length equals 15 residues.

CDR3 sequence: CASSSKGASSPLHF. As DNA, the CDR3 is TGTGCCAGCAGCTCCAAGGGGGCCAGTTCACCCCTCCACTTT. J is TRBJ1-6 and V is TRBV7-8; 7 nucleotides agree with TRBD1. Unmatched junction bases numbered 6, after V lost 4 bases and J lost 9 bases. Germline CDR1 reads SGHVS; CDR2 reads FQNEAQ. CDR3 length: 14 amino acids. The full variable domain, with the rest looked up from reference TRBV7-8 and TRBJ1-6, is GAGVSQSPRYKVAKRGQDVALRCDPISGHVSLFWYQQALGQGPEFLTYFQNEAQLDKSGLPSDRFFAERPEGSVSTLKIQRTQQEDSAVYLCASSSKGASSPLHFGNGTRLTVT.

The V and J genes are TRBV5-5 and TRBJ2-7, with D tentatively TRBD1 (6 bases). V was clipped by 4 bases and J by 1 base, with 15 bases between them. The CDR3 runs 15 residues. Germline CDR1 and CDR2: SGHKS and YYEKEE (reference sequence). The CDR3 DNA sequence: TGTGCCAGCAGCGTAAGGGGGACGGATTCCTACGAGCAGTACTTC. Amino acid sequence: CASSVRGTDSYEQYF.

This clone is a singleton in its sample. The rearrangement links TRBV28 to TRBJ1-2, with D possibly matching TRBD1 (6 bases). CDR3 length: 16 amino acids. The germline CDR1 and CDR2 sequences are MDHEN and SYDVKM. The V and J ends lost 2 bases and 2 bases respectively, with 15 bases between them. The CDR3 coding sequence is TGTGCCAGCAGTTTACCCGGACAGATACCCAACTATGGCTACACCTTC. Translated, it gives CASSLPGQIPNYGYTF.

The table lists this clone with a count of one. The chain combines TRBV19 with TRBJ2-5, with a possible D match to TRBD2 (6 bases). This CDR3 contains 14 residues. The germline CDR1 and CDR2 sequences are LNHDA and SQIVND (reference sequence). V was trimmed by 5 bases and J by 4 bases, leaving 14 bases between them. The CDR3 loop is CASSRGVGGETQYF. The CDR3 DNA reads as TGTGCCAGTAGTCGCGGGGTGGGAGGAGAGACCCAGTACTTC.

CDR3: CASSVGQGNTGELFF. The CDR3 DNA reads as TGTGCCAGCAGCGTGGGACAGGGGAACACCGGGGAGCTGTTTTTT. The V gene is TRBV9, the J gene TRBJ2-2, with 9 bases aligning to TRBD1. Trimming cost V 2 bases and J 1 base; bases outside gene matches: 0. Germline V CDR1 and CDR2: SGDLS, YYNGEE. The CDR3 sequence is 15 residues long.

This chain connects TRBV6-5 to TRBJ2-1, with 10 bases that match TRBD1. With 6 bases clipped from V and 6 bases from J, the junction kept 8 bases outside the gene matches. The CDR3 has 15 residues. Germline V gene sequence: CDR1 MNHEY, CDR2 SVGAGI. The CDR3 sequence: CASRRPGQGLNEQFF. The CDR3 DNA reads TGTGCCAGCAGACGCCCGGGACAGGGGCTCAATGAGCAGTTCTTC.